These T cell receptor beta chains were read from a single sample in a study of CD8 T cells in Susac syndrome. TCRdb reanalysed the immunoSEQ multiplex PCR reads using MiXCR and keeps one entry per CDR3 protein. This sample carries some 63,000 distinct CDR3 sequences, over 85% of them seen once, and the ten largest clones take roughly 0.55%. The sequencing input was CD8+ T cells from PBMCs. The receptors were sampled from a human donor with multiple sclerosis. Both conserved end residues are part of each CDR3. A D gene is named only where the DNA matches it firmly. The listing skips clone size in some rows; elsewhere it reads once, few, many or a size class.

V gene	J gene	D gene	clone size	CDR3 DNA	CDR3 protein
TRBV29-1	TRBJ1-2	.	.	TGCAGCGTTGATTCCTTAGGCTATGGCTACACCTTC	CSVDSLGYGYTF
TRBV27	TRBJ2-7	.	.	TGTGCCAGCAGGTCCCCCCGACGGGGCTCCTACGAGCAGTACTTC	CASRSPRRGSYEQYF
TRBV4-3	TRBJ2-1	TRBD1	.	TGCGCCAGCAGCCAAGACCGGGACAGTACAGATGAGCAGTTCTTC	CASSQDRDSTDEQFF
TRBV5-1	TRBJ2-7	.	.	TGCGCCAGCAGCTTCGATAGCTCCTACGAGCAGTACTTC	CASSFDSSYEQYF
TRBV19	TRBJ1-2	TRBD1	.	TGTGCCAGTAGCTTAAACAGGGGGCTGAGTGGCTACACCTTC	CASSLNRGLSGYTF
TRBV2	TRBJ2-3	.	.	TGTGCCAGGGGGGGGCACGGGACCACAGATACGCAGTATTTT	CARGGHGTTDTQYF
TRBV5-6	TRBJ1-2	.	few	TGTGCCAGCAGCCCCTCGGGGAACTATGGCTACACCTTC	CASSPSGNYGYTF
TRBV5-4	TRBJ2-5	.	.	TGTGCCAGCAGCTTGGCAATGGGAGAGACCCAGTACTTC	CASSLAMGETQYF
TRBV7-2	TRBJ2-1	.	.	TGTGCCAGCAGCTTAGCGCCGAATGAGCAGTTCTTC	CASSLAPNEQFF
TRBV5-1	TRBJ2-7	TRBD1	.	TGCGCCAGCAGCTTGCGACAGGGGGTTGGGTACGAGCAGTACTTC	CASSLRQGVGYEQYF
TRBV27	TRBJ2-7	TRBD2	.	TGTGCCAGCAGTTGGGGACTAGCCCTTCAGTACGAGCAGTACTTC	CASSWGLALQYEQYF
TRBV3-1	TRBJ2-3	.	.	TGTGCCAGCCGACGGGCGGGAGATACGCAGTATTTT	CASRRAGDTQYF
TRBV7-9	TRBJ2-5	.	.	TGTGCCAGCCAGGGACGTCAAGAGACCCAGTACTTC	CASQGRQETQYF
TRBV3-1	TRBJ1-1	.	.	TGTGCCAGCAGCCTGGGGGGCCGTGGGTTCACTGAAGCTTTCTTT	CASSLGGRGFTEAFF
TRBV4-1	TRBJ2-1	TRBD2	.	TGCGCCAGCAGCCAGCAGGGACTAGCGGGAGGTGATGAGCAGTTCTTC	CASSQQGLAGGDEQFF
TRBV7-9	TRBJ2-7	TRBD1	.	TGTGCCAGCAGCCCCCAGACAGGGGTCTACGAGCAGTACTTC	CASSPQTGVYEQYF
TRBV5-1	TRBJ2-1	TRBD2	.	TGCGCCAGCAGCTTTAGCGGGGGGGCAAGTGAGCAGTTCTTC	CASSFSGGASEQFF
TRBV9	TRBJ1-1	TRBD1	.	TGTGCCAGCAGCGTAGTGGCAGGGGGAACTGAAGCTTTCTTT	CASSVVAGGTEAFF
TRBV20-1	TRBJ2-7	.	.	TGCAGTGCTAGTTATGGGGGAGCCTACGAGCAGTACTTC	CSASYGGAYEQYF
TRBV20-1	TRBJ2-3	TRBD1	.	TGCAGTGTGAGGACAGGGATGTCAGATACGCAGTATTTT	CSVRTGMSDTQYF
TRBV14	TRBJ2-7	.	.	TGTGCCAGCAGCCACTACTCGGGTACACTCTACGAGCAGTACTTC	CASSHYSGTLYEQYF
TRBV11-1	TRBJ1-5	.	.	TGTGCCAGCAGCCTGCGCGGGTTTTGGGATAGCAATCAGCCCCAGCATTTT	CASSLRGFWDSNQPQHF